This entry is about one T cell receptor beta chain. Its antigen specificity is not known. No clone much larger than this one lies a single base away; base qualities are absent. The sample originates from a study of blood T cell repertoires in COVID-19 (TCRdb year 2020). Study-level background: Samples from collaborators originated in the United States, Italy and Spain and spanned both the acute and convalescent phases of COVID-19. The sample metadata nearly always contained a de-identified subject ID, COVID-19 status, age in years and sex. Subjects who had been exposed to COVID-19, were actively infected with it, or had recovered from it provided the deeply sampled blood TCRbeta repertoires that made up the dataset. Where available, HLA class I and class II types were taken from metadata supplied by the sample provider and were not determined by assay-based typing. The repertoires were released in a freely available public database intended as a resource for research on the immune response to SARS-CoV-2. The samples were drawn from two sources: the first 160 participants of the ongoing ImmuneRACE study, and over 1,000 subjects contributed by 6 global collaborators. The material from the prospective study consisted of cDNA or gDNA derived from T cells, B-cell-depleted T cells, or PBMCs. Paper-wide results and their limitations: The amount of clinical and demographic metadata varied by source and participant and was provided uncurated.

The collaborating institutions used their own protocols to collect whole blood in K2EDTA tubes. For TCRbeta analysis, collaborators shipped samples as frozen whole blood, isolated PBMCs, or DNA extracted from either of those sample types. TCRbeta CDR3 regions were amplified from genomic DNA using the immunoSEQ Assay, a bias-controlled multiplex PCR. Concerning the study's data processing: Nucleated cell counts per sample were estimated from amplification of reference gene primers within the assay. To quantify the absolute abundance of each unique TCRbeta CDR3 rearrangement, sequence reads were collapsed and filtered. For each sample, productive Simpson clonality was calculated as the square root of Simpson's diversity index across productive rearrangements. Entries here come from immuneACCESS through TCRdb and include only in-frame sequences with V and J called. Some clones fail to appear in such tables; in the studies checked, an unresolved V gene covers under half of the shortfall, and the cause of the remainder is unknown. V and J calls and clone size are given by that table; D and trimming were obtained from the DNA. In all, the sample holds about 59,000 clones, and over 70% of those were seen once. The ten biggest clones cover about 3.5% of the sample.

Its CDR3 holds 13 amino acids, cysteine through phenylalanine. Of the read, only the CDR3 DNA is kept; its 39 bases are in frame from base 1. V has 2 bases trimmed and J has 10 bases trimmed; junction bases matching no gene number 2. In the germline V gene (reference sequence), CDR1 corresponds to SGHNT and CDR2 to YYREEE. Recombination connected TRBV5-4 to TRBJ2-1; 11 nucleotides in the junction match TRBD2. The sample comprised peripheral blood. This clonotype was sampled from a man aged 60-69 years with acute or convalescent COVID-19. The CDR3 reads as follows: CASSLLAGEEQFF. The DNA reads TGTGCCAGCAGCTTACTAGCGGGGGAAGAGCAGTTCTTC.